This T cell receptor (beta chain) was recovered during a study of blood T cell repertoires in COVID-19. About the study: Some COVID-19 samples were acute and others convalescent; all came from the United States, Italy and Spain.

Authors' data handling: It was from reference gene primer amplification that nucleated cell counts were estimated. TCRdb's copy holds only in-frame clones and misses some; the assay was immunoSEQ multiplex PCR. V and J calls and clone size are those listed in that table; D and trimming were worked out from the DNA. The table includes about 180,000 clones, roughly 82% detected once. The source material was PBMCs or T cells enriched from blood (not recorded which). The receptor's source is a man aged 45-65 years who had recovered from COVID-19.

The CDR3: CASSLGTGAYEAFF. The CDR3, as DNA: TGTGCCAGCAGCCTAGGGACAGGGGCGTATGAAGCTTTCTTT. The V gene is TRBV14, the J gene TRBJ1-1; 10 nucleotides agree with TRBD1. The V gene's germline CDR1 is SGHDN and CDR2 FVKESK. V shed 4 bases, J shed 7 bases, and the junction held 6 bases outside the gene matches. The CDR3 has 14 amino acids.